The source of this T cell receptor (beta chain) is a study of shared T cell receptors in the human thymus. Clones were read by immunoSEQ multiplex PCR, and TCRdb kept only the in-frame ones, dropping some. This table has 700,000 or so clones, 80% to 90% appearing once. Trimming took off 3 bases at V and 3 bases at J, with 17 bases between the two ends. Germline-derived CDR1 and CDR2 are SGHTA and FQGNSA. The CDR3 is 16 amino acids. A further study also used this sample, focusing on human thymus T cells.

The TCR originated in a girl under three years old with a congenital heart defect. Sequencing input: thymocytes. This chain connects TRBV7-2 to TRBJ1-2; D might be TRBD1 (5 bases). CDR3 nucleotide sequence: TGTGCCAGCAGCTTGGAGGTGGGGACTTGGTACTATGGCTACACCTTC. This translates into CASSLEVGTWYYGYTF.